The next 14 T cell receptor beta chains were all read from a single sample in a study of cytotoxic CD8 clonotypes in ibrutinib-treated CLL. Clones were read by immunoSEQ multiplex PCR, and TCRdb kept only the in-frame ones, dropping some. The sample holds some 23,000 clones; 65% to 80% are singletons and the top ten take around 44%. This specimen consisted of PBMCs, obtained after 12 months of ibrutinib treatment. The receptors here all came from a human donor with chronic lymphocytic leukemia.

This chain connects TRBV9 to TRBJ2-1, with D perhaps matching TRBD2 (7 bases). The CDR3 contains 17 residues. The V end was cut by 0 bases, the J end by 7 bases, with 20 bases between. The germline V gene encodes CDR1 SGDLS and CDR2 YYNGEE. This CDR3 reads CASSVVVGRGGLNEQFF. DNA of the CDR3: TGTGCCAGCAGCGTAGTTGTAGGGAGGGGGGGCCTAAATGAGCAGTTCTTC.

V usage is TRBV7-8 and J usage is TRBJ1-4; perhaps TRBD1 as D (5 bases). V lost 4 bases, J lost 6 bases, and 15 bases lay in between. Germline values: CDR1 SGHVS, CDR2 FQNEAQ. This CDR3 spans 15 amino acids. The CDR3 spells CASSSGLLFYEKLFF. CDR3 DNA sequence: TGTGCCAGCAGCTCGGGACTGCTCTTTTATGAAAAACTGTTTTTT.

In its sample, this clone was seen a few times. The gene calls are TRBV4-1 and TRBJ1-6, with D maybe TRBD1 (5 bases). Trimming pared 1 base from V and 9 bases from J, leaving 13 bases between. The CDR3 extends over 15 amino acids. The germline V gene encodes CDR1 MGHRA and CDR2 YSYEKL. CDR3 nucleotide sequence: TGCGCCAGCAGCCAAGGAAGGCAGGGTTCTTCACCCCTCCACTTT. Translation: CASSQGRQGSSPLHF.

The V call is TRBV18, the J call TRBJ1-1; D is unclear. The CDR3 has 16 residues. Trimming removed 2 bases at V and 0 bases at J, with 13 bases between. Germline loops: CDR1 KGHSH, CDR2 LQKENI. The CDR3: CASSPVSQDMNTEAFF. The CDR3 region has the DNA TGTGCCAGCTCACCAGTCAGCCAAGACATGAACACTGAAGCTTTCTTT.

This clone was seen a single time. The genes are TRBV18 and TRBJ2-1; 14 bases are shared with TRBD2. Germline CDR1 KGHSH, CDR2 LQKENI. Unmatched junction bases numbered 5, after V lost 4 bases and J lost 9 bases. The CDR3 sequence is 15 residues long. CDR3 DNA: TGTGCCAGCTCACGCCCGACTAGCGGGGGGGTTGAGCAGTTCTTC. This translates into CASSRPTSGGVEQFF.

The CDR3 protein is CASSLRDRSYEQYF. CDR3 bases: TGTGCCAGCTCACTTCGGGACAGGAGCTACGAGCAGTACTTC. The chain is built from TRBV18 and TRBJ2-7, with 8 bases matching TRBD1. V lost 4 bases to trimming and J lost 3 bases; unmatched junction nucleotides: 5. Germline V gene lookup returns CDR1 KGHSH and CDR2 LQKENI. The CDR3 has 14 residues.

J is TRBJ1-1 and V is TRBV28; tentative D call: TRBD1 (6 bases). The CDR3 is 16 residues long. Trimming took 3 bases from V and 4 from J, leaving 18 bases between them. Per the germline V gene, CDR1 is MDHEN and CDR2 is SYDVKM. CDR3 coding DNA: TGTGCCAGCAGTTTGTCGGCAGGGGCCTTGAGCACTGAAGCTTTCTTT. The encoded protein is CASSLSAGALSTEAFF.

The gene calls are TRBV5-1 and TRBJ1-3, with 7 bases lining up with TRBD1. The CDR3 consists of 16 residues. With V trimmed by 0 bases and J by 1 base, 4 bases remained unmatched. The germline CDR1 and CDR2 sequences are SGHRS and YFSETQ. CDR3 region: CASSLETGYSGNTIYF. The CDR3 region has the DNA TGCGCCAGCAGCTTGGAGACAGGGTATTCTGGAAACACCATATATTTT.

The chain links TRBV6-1 to TRBJ1-4, with 7 bases aligning to TRBD1. The V and J ends lost 8 bases and 8 bases, in that order; junction bases with no gene match: 14. This CDR3 has 15 residues. The germline gives CDR1 MNHNS, CDR2 SASEGT. The CDR3 loop reads CASAWGDSEVEKLFF. For the CDR3, the DNA is TGTGCCAGCGCGTGGGGGGACAGCGAGGTAGAAAAACTGTTTTTT.

The sample holds one count of this clone. The rearrangement uses TRBV19 and TRBJ2-1; maybe TRBD2 (5 bases). V lost 6 bases, J lost 9 bases, and 21 bases lay in between. Germline CDR1 LNHDA, CDR2 SQIVND (reference sequence). The CDR3 is 15 amino acids. The DNA of the CDR3 is TGTGCCAGTAGGACTTCGGGGTTCTCCCCCAGTGAGCAGTTCTTC. It yields the protein CASRTSGFSPSEQFF.

This clone was counted a single time. The rearrangement links TRBV6-5 to TRBJ2-7; D is unclear. Germline CDR1 reads MNHEY; CDR2 reads SVGAGI. The CDR3 spans 14 residues. With 2 bases removed from V and 2 bases from J, the gap between germline ends came to 10 bases. As DNA, the CDR3 is TGTGCCAGCAGTTACGACCTGGAGACCTACGAGCAGTACTTC. The encoded protein is CASSYDLETYEQYF.

The V call is TRBV5-6, the J call TRBJ2-2; D perhaps matches TRBD1 (6 bases). V lost 0 bases and J lost 6, with 15 bases in between. Germline CDR1 is SGHDT and CDR2 is YYEEEE. There are 16 residues in the CDR3. CDR3: CASSLAGAGDPGELFF. CDR3 nucleotides: TGTGCCAGCAGCTTGGCCGGGGCAGGGGACCCCGGGGAGCTGTTTTTT.

This sequence joins TRBV29-1 and TRBJ2-5; 9 nucleotides line up with TRBD2. V trimming: 7 bases; J trimming: 5 bases; junction bases outside the gene matches: 8. The CDR3 is 13 residues long. CDR1 SQVTM and CDR2 ANQGSEA come from the germline V gene. CDR3 DNA: TGCAGCGGGAGGAAGGCGGGGGGGGAGACCCAGTACTTC. Protein: CSGRKAGGETQYF.

V usage is TRBV19 and J usage is TRBJ2-3; 7 bases line up with TRBD2. Per the germline V gene, CDR1 is LNHDA and CDR2 is SQIVND (reference sequence). Unmatched junction bases numbered 8, after V lost 5 bases and J lost 0 bases. This CDR3 is built from 16 residues. The CDR3 sequence is CASSRQLALSTDTQYF. As DNA, the CDR3 is TGTGCCAGTAGTCGCCAACTAGCGTTGAGCACAGATACGCAGTATTTT.